This TCR beta chain was profiled in a study of identical twins. TCRdb re-derived calls from the 5' RACE reads in MiXCR, one entry per CDR3 protein. In the table there are approximately 230,000 distinct CDR3 sequences, about 6.7% of which are singletons. This sample was shared with a second study, whose subject was T cells expressing NK-cell markers.

This clonotype originated in a woman aged 18-29 years in good health. The sequencing sample was made of CD8+ T cells sorted from blood.

The CDR3 nucleotides read TGTGCCAGCAAGTCCCAGCGGTCCTACGAGCAGTACTTC. Translated: CASKSQRSYEQYF. This chain connects TRBV6-1 to TRBJ2-7, with D perhaps TRBD2 (5 bases). The CDR3 runs to 13 residues. V lost 7 bases, J lost 1 base, and 11 bases lay in between. Germline-derived CDR1 and CDR2 are MNHNS and SASEGT.